This TCR beta chain is drawn from a study of cytomegalovirus exposure and HLA in healthy donors. Trimming removed 0 bases from V and 0 bases from J; junction bases left unmatched: 7. Germline lookup yields CDR1 MGHRA and CDR2 YSYEKL. The CDR3 consists of 17 residues. The study's findings and limits: Earlier analysis yielded a pattern in which most TCR beta V segments were productive about 90% or about 30% of the time.

This clone was seen a few times. Its antigen is unidentified. Healthy bone marrow donors supplied every sample. The PCR used 60 Vbeta and 13 Jbeta primers. Sequencing used immunoSEQ multiplex PCR; TCRdb keeps in-frame clones, though not all of them. The data hold approximately 100,000 clones, with about four fifths observed a single time. The origin of this receptor is a middle-aged woman in good health and CMV-seronegative. Sample: PBMCs. V usage is TRBV4-1 and J usage is TRBJ1-1; TRBD1 agrees at 7 bases. DNA of the CDR3: TGCGCCAGCAGCCAAGATAAGGGACAGCTAATGAACACTGAAGCTTTCTTT. Its protein is CASSQDKGQLMNTEAFF.